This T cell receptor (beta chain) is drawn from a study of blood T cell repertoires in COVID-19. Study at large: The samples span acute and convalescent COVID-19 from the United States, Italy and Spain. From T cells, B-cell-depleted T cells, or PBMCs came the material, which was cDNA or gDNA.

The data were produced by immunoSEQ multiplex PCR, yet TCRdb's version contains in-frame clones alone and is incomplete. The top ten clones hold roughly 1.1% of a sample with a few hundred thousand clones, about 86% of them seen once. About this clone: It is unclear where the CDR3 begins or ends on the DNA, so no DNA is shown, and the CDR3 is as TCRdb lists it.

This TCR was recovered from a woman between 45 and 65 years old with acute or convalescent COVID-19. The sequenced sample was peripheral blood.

CDR3 in amino acids: CASSTSPGFGKNIQYF. The rearrangement links TRBV6-6 to TRBJ2-4; the listed D gene, TRBD1, was not tested against the DNA. Including both end residues, the CDR3 is 16 amino acids long. Germline CDR1 is MNHNY and CDR2 is SVGAGI (reference sequence).